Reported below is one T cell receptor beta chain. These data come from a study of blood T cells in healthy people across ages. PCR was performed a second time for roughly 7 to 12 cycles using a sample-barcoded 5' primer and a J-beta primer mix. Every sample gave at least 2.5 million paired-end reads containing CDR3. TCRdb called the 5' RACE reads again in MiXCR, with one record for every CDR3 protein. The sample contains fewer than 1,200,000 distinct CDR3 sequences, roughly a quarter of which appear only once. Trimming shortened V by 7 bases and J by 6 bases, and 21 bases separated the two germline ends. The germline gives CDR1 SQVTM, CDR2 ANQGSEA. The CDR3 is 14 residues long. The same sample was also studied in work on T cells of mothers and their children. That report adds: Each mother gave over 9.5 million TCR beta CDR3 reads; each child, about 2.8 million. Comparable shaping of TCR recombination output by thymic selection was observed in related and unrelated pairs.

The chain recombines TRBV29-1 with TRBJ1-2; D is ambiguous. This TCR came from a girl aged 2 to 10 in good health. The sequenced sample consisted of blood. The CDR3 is CSAIGLAAHDGYTF. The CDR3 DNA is TGCAGCGCCATCGGTCTGGCGGCCCATGATGGCTACACCTTC.